This TCR beta chain originates from a study of radiotherapy plus CTLA-4 blockade in lung cancer listed by TCRdb under 2018. Background on the whole study: Objective responses were observed in 18% of enrolled patients, and disease control was achieved in around 30%. Study-wide conclusions, independent of this receptor: TCR clones derived from tumors expanded in peripheral blood after treatment with radiotherapy and ipilimumab. Increased serum interferon-beta after radiation, together with early dynamic changes in blood T cell clones, were reported to be the strongest predictors of response.

The study tested focal radiation therapy combined with CTLA-4 blockade (ipilimumab) in patients with chemo-refractory metastatic non-small-cell lung cancer. In regard to this clone: The clone's antigen remains unknown. Base qualities are missing; no much larger clone stands one base away.

The trim is 7 bases for V and 0 bases for J, with a gap of 18 bases between the germline ends. The germline V gene encodes CDR1 MDHEN and CDR2 SYDVKM. The CDR3 measures 16 amino acids from cysteine to phenylalanine. CDR3 DNA only is kept here, 48 bases in frame from base 1. Library method: the immunoSEQ multiplex PCR assay. Not all clones reach the TCRdb copy of this immuneACCESS table, which keeps in-frame sequences only. Checked studies attribute under half of the gap to unresolved V genes and leave the rest unexplained. The table for this sample lists roughly 120,000 clones; around 75% of them were counted only once. The ten largest make up roughly 5.2% of the sample.

The source was peripheral blood, collected from a patient treated with radiotherapy plus ipilimumab. The chain uses TRBV28 and TRBJ1-1; no D gene call is confident. The sequence derives from a human donor with non-small cell lung cancer who had a partial response to radiotherapy plus ipilimumab. This receptor carries the CDR3 CASKASLGGMNTEAFF. In nucleotide form, the sequence is TGTGCCAGCAAGGCATCTCTAGGCGGGATGAACACTGAAGCTTTCTTT.